This T cell receptor beta chain was documented in a study of T cell repertoires in cytomegalovirus infection. Study-wide context: Newly reported HLA-C-restricted and thoroughly characterized HLA-B-restricted CMV epitopes were employed. CMV infection and matching HLA type were both indicated by public TCR beta signatures. Study-wide results and limits: Cumulative frequency of public TCR beta families picked out carriers of CMV plus the relevant HLA. It was HLA-C-restricted CMV-specific TCR beta clonotypes that dominated the response ex vivo.

MiXCR, applied by TCRdb to the reads, yields one record per CDR3 protein. This sample has about 920,000 distinct CDR3 sequences, with about 33% found just once. For this clonotype: As yet, its antigen is unknown.

Germline values: CDR1 SGHVS, CDR2 FNYEAQ. After removal of 5 bases from V and 7 bases from J, the junction contained 11 bases not matched to a gene. This CDR3 is built from 15 residues. The TCR sequence derives from a human donor in good health (CMV status not recorded). Some clones in this sample may be carry-over from other donors' samples. Material: cultured CD8+ T cells from PBMCs, obtained from culture after CMV antigen stimulation. V usage is TRBV7-6 and J usage is TRBJ2-1; 7 bases agree with TRBD1. CDR3 protein: CASSLGKGARNEQFF. The CDR3 region has the DNA TGTGCCAGCAGCCTCGGAAAGGGGGCTAGGAATGAGCAGTTCTTC.